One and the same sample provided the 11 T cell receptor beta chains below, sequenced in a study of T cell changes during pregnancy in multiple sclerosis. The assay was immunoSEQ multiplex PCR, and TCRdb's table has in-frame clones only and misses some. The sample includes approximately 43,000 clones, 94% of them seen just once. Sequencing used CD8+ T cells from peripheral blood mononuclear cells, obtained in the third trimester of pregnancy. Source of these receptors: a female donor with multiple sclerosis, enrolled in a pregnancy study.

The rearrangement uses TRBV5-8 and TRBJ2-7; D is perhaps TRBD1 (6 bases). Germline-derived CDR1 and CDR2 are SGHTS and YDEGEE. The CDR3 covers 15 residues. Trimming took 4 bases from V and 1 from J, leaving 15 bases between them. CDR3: CASSPALGGSYEQYF. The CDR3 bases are TGTGCCAGCAGCCCCGCCTTAGGGGGATCCTACGAGCAGTACTTC.

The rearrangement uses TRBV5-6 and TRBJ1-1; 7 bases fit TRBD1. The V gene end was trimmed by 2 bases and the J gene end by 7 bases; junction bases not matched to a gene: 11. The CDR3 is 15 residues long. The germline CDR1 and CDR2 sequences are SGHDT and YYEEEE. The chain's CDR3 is CASSLPDRTLGEAFF. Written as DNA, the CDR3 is TGTGCCAGCAGCTTACCGGACAGGACTTTAGGTGAAGCTTTCTTT.

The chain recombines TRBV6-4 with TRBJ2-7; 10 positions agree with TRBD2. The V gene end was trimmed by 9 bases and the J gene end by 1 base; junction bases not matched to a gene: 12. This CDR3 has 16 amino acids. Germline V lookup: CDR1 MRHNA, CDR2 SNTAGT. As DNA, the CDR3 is TGTGCCAGAGGCAGGGAGAGCGGGAGGGTGTCCTACGAGCAGTACTTC. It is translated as CARGRESGRVSYEQYF.

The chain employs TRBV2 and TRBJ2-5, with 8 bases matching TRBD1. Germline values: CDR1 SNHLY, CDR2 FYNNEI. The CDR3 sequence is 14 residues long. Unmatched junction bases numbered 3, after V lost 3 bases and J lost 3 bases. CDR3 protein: CASSDPDREETQYF. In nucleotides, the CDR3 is TGTGCCAGCAGTGACCCGGACAGGGAAGAGACCCAGTACTTC.

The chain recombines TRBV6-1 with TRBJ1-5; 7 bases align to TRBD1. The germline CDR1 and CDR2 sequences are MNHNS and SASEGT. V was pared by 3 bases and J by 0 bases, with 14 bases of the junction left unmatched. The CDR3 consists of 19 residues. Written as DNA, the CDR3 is TGTGCCAGCAGTGATTTCATAAGGGGGCCCGAATATAGCAATCAGCCCCAGCATTTT. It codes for CASSDFIRGPEYSNQPQHF.

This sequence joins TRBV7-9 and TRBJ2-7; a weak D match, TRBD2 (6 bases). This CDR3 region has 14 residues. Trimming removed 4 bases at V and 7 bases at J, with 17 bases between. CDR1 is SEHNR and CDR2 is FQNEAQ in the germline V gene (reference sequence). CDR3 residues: CASSSRDSPREQYF. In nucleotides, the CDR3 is TGTGCCAGCAGCTCTCGGGACTCCCCGAGGGAGCAGTACTTC.

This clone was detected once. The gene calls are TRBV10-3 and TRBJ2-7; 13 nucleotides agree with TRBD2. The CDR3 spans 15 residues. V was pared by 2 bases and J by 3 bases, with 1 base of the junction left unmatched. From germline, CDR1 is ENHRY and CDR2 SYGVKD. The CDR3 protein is CAISEGTSGVYEQYF. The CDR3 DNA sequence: TGTGCCATCAGTGAGGGGACTAGCGGGGTCTACGAGCAGTACTTC.

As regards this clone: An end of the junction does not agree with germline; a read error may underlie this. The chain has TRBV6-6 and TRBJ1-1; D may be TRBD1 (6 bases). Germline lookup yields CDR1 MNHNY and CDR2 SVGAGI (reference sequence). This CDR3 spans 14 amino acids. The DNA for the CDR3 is TGTGCCAGCAGTCTACAGGGAATGAAGACTGAAGCTTTCTTT. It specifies CASSLQGMKTEAFF.

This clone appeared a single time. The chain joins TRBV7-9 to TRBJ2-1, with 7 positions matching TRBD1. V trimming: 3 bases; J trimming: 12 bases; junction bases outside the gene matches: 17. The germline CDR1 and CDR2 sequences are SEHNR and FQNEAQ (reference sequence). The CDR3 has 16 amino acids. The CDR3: CASSFRDSPERSRQFF. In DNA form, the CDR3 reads TGTGCCAGCAGCTTCCGGGACAGCCCCGAAAGAAGTCGGCAGTTCTTC.

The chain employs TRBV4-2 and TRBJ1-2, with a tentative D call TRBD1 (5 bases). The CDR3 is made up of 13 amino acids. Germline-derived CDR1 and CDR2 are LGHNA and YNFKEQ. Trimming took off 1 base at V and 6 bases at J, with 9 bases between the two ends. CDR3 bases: TGTGCCAGCAGCCAAGGGGGACTTAATGGCTACACCTTC. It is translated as CASSQGGLNGYTF.

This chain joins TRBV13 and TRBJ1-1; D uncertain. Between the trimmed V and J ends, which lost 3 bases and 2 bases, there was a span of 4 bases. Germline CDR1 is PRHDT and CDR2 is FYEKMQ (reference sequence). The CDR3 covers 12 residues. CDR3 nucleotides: TGTGCCAGCAGCTTCTCCAACACTGAAGCTTTCTTT. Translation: CASSFSNTEAFF. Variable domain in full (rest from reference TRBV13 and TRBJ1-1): AAGVIQSPRHLIKEKRETATLKCYPIPRHDTVYWYQQGPGQDPQFLISFYEKMQSDKGSIPDRFSAQQFSDYHSELNMSSLELGDSALYFCASSFSNTEAFFGQGTRLTVV.